This T cell receptor (beta chain) is drawn from a study of STAT5B mutations in CD4+ large granular lymphocyte leukemia. Study-wide context: Among healthy donors, a particular HLA allele went with more CDR3 'QG' motifs.

Study results and caveats: TRBV06-family usage was enriched in top patient clones (8/27) versus controls (2/35). CD4-sorted patient repertoires seemed more clonal than healthy CD4+ repertoires.

With regard to this clone: Its antigen remains unidentified.

Clones were sequenced by immunoSEQ multiplex PCR, and TCRdb holds only the in-frame ones, with some missing. In the table there are tens of thousands of clones, around four fifths of which are singletons. Germline CDR1 and CDR2: SGHVS and FNYEAQ. The V end lost 4 bases, the J end lost 16 bases, and 17 bases lay between the germline ends. The CDR3 totals 12 residues. The source material was CD4+ T cells from blood buffy coats. V usage is TRBV7-6 and J usage is TRBJ2-1; D may be TRBD1 or TRBD2 (5 bases each). The source is a human donor in good health. The CDR3: CASSSLRGERFF. CDR3 DNA sequence: TGTGCCAGCAGCTCCCTTAGGGGAGAGCGATTCTTC.